Sequencing of this TCR beta chain was carried out in a study of molecular identifiers for immune sequencing clone quantification. Looking at the study overall: Four of five splits of RNA from 20,000 or 100,000 naive CD8 cells were sequenced in replicates.

Using a CD8+CD4-CCR7+CD45RA+ phenotype, naive CD8 T cells were sorted. This clonotype was seen repeatedly, ten times or more. The bulk TCR libraries were made with methods described before and with listed TCR primers. TCRdb re-analysed the PCR reads in MiXCR, keeping a single row per CDR3 protein. The sample lists approximately 320,000 distinct CDR3 sequences, about 22% seen once, with roughly 0.7% in the top ten. This clonotype originated in a human donor in good health. Some libraries in this study had Jurkat cell RNA spiked in. The material sequenced was naive CD8+ T cells from blood, with Jurkat cell RNA spiked in. The subset denotes: FACS-sorted CD8+CD4-CCR7+CD45RA+ naive T cells.

The CDR3, as DNA: TGTGCCAGCAGTGTCCACCGACAGGGCTACGAGCAGTACTTC. Its translation is CASSVHRQGYEQYF. This sequence joins TRBV28 and TRBJ2-7; 7 bases fit TRBD1. There are 14 residues in the CDR3. V lost 5 bases and J lost 3; bases outside the gene matches: 7. Germline V CDR1 and CDR2: MDHEN, SYDVKM.